Following are 29 T cell receptor beta chains from one sample sequenced in a study of T cell changes during pregnancy in multiple sclerosis. Here immunoSEQ multiplex PCR was the method, and the copy in TCRdb shows in-frame clones only, minus some. The sample consists of approximately 88,000 clones, approximately 92% of them appearing once. The source was peripheral blood, collected in the first trimester of pregnancy. The receptors come from a female donor with multiple sclerosis, enrolled in a pregnancy study.

The V call is TRBV7-2, the J call TRBJ2-1, with D maybe TRBD2 (5 bases). This CDR3 has 14 residues. V was pared by 5 bases and J by 5 bases, with 13 bases between. Germline CDR1 SGHTA, CDR2 FQGNSA. DNA of the CDR3: TGTGCCAGCAGCCCTTCGGGGTTAAACAATGAGCAGTTCTTC. Protein: CASSPSGLNNEQFF.

V gene TRBV7-6 combines with J gene TRBJ1-5, with 9 bases matching TRBD1. The CDR3 has 18 amino acids. CDR1 and CDR2 (germline): SGHVS, FNYEAQ. V gave up 5 bases and J gave up 4 bases; unmatched junction bases: 15. DNA for the CDR3: TGTGCCAGCAGCAAAGGGCCACAGGGGGCCGGTAATAATCAGCCCCAGCATTTT. Its translation is CASSKGPQGAGNNQPQHF.

This chain links TRBV7-2 with TRBJ2-2; D is unresolved. V was clipped by 2 bases and J by 0 bases, with 7 bases between them. Germline V gene data show CDR1 as SGHTA and CDR2 as FQGNSA. The CDR3 sequence is 15 residues long. In nucleotides, the CDR3 is TGTGCCAGCAGCTTAAGGCTAGCGAACACCGGGGAGCTGTTTTTT. It yields the protein CASSLRLANTGELFF.

This chain's CDR3 is CASSEGQGGYTEAFF. The CDR3 DNA is TGCGCCAGCAGTGAAGGACAGGGGGGATACACTGAAGCTTTCTTT. The V gene is TRBV10-2, the J gene TRBJ1-1; 10 nucleotides line up with TRBD1. CDR3 length equals 15 residues. The V and J ends lost 3 bases and 3 bases, in that order; junction bases with no gene match: 4. Germline values: CDR1 WSHSY, CDR2 SAAADI.

The table lists this clone with a few counts. The V gene is TRBV28, the J gene TRBJ2-1, with 9 bases that match TRBD2. Germline V CDR1 and CDR2: MDHEN, SYDVKM. This CDR3 contains 13 residues. J was trimmed by 8 bases and V by 9 bases; bases with no gene match: 8. CDR3 sequence reads: CASRPSGTDEQFF. The CDR3 DNA follows: TGTGCCAGTCGACCTAGCGGGACGGATGAGCAGTTCTTC.

This rearrangement joins TRBV7-9 to TRBJ2-7, with TRBD1 matching 10 bases. Looked up from germline, CDR1 is SEHNR and CDR2 is FQNEAQ (reference sequence). Losses at the gene ends were 4 bases for V and 5 bases for J; bases not matched to a gene: 8. There are 15 residues in the CDR3. CDR3 bases: TGTGCCAGCAGCTCATCCGGGACAGGGGTCCACGAGCAGTACTTC. Protein sequence: CASSSSGTGVHEQYF.

This chain joins TRBV6-1 and TRBJ2-1; no definite D call. Germline V gene data show CDR1 as MNHNS and CDR2 as SASEGT. Trimming took 1 base from V and 10 from J, leaving 5 bases between them. CDR3 length: 11 amino acids. In DNA, the CDR3 is TGTGCCAGCAGTGAAGAGCTCGAGCAGTTCTTC. This gives the protein CASSEELEQFF.

V is TRBV28 and J is TRBJ1-2; D possibly corresponds to TRBD1 (6 bases). Between the trimmed V and J ends, which lost 2 bases and 5 bases, there was a span of 18 bases. Germline-derived CDR1 and CDR2 are MDHEN and SYDVKM. This CDR3 contains 16 residues. CDR3: CASSLDLIGTTYGYTF. Written as DNA, the CDR3 is TGTGCCAGCAGTTTAGATTTGATAGGGACAACATATGGCTACACCTTC.

The J gene is TRBJ2-3, the V gene TRBV7-3; tentatively, D is TRBD1 (5 bases). CDR1 SGHTA and CDR2 FQGTGA come from the germline V gene. The CDR3 extends over 16 amino acids. Trimming cost V 5 bases and J 0 bases, with 15 bases left between them. CDR3 protein: CASSQGPQRSTDTQYF. Written as DNA, the CDR3 is TGTGCCAGCAGCCAGGGCCCTCAGAGGAGCACAGATACGCAGTATTTT.

The V call is TRBV28, the J call TRBJ1-1; 7 bases map to TRBD1. J was trimmed by 8 bases and V by 4 bases; bases with no gene match: 10. This CDR3 is 14 amino acids long. Germline lookup yields CDR1 MDHEN and CDR2 SYDVKM. CDR3 coding DNA: TGTGCCAGCAGTTACCCCGACAGGGAAGGCGAAGCTTTCTTT. This sequence encodes CASSYPDREGEAFF. The full variable domain, completed using reference TRBV28 and TRBJ1-1, is DVKVTQSSRYLVKRTGEKVFLECVQDMDHENMFWYRQDPGLGLRLIYFSYDVKMKEKGDIPEGYSVSREKKERFSLILESASTNQTSMYLCASSYPDREGEAFFGQGTRLTVV.

The V call is TRBV28, the J call TRBJ2-1, with D possibly TRBD2 on 5 matching bases. From germline, CDR1 is MDHEN and CDR2 SYDVKM. The CDR3 totals 14 residues. The V gene lost 3 bases and the J gene lost 15 bases, with 21 bases spanning the gap. CDR3 sequence (DNA): TGTGCCAGCAGTTTTGCAGCGTACCCCGAAGGAGGGTTCTTC. Its translation is CASSFAAYPEGGFF. Full variable domain (outside the CDR3, taken from reference TRBV28 and TRBJ2-1): DVKVTQSSRYLVKRTGEKVFLECVQDMDHENMFWYRQDPGLGLRLIYFSYDVKMKEKGDIPEGYSVSREKKERFSLILESASTNQTSMYLCASSFAAYPEGGFFGPGTRLTVL.

This clone was detected only once. The rearrangement joins TRBV2 to TRBJ2-7; weak D call: TRBD2 (5 bases). The CDR3 length is 13 residues. Trimming pared 4 bases from V and 0 bases from J, leaving 7 bases between. CDR1 is SNHLY and CDR2 is FYNNEI in the germline V gene. CDR3 residues: CASSVGSSYEQYF. The CDR3 coding sequence is TGTGCCAGCAGTGTAGGGAGCTCCTACGAGCAGTACTTC.

The chain uses TRBV11-3 and TRBJ2-7, with unresolved D. Germline V CDR1 and CDR2: SGHNT, YENEEA. CDR3 length equals 16 residues. V lost 1 base, J lost 2 bases, and 15 bases lay in between. CDR3 bases: TGTGCCAGCAGCTTAGTGATCCTGCAGGCCCCCTACGAGCAGTACTTC. Amino acid sequence: CASSLVILQAPYEQYF.

This chain links TRBV5-4 with TRBJ2-1; 7 nucleotides match TRBD2. This CDR3 comprises 15 residues. J gave up 6 bases and V 4 bases, and 10 bases lay outside the gene matches. Germline-derived CDR1 and CDR2 are SGHNT and YYREEE (reference sequence). CDR3 sequence reads: CASSPQAGEGNEQFF. CDR3 bases: TGTGCCAGCAGCCCACAGGCGGGAGAGGGCAATGAGCAGTTCTTC.

The V gene is TRBV28, the J gene TRBJ2-2; the D is unclear. This CDR3 is 14 amino acids long. Looked up from germline, CDR1 is MDHEN and CDR2 is SYDVKM. Trimming removed 2 bases from V and 8 bases from J, with 12 bases in between. DNA for the CDR3: TGTGCCAGCAGTTTAGTTCTCTCCTTGGGGGAGCTGTTTTTT. Translated, it gives CASSLVLSLGELFF.

Here the CDR3 DNA reads TGTGCCAGCAGTGAGGGACTAGCGGGAGTGAACGCGAACACCGGGGAGCTGTTTTTT. Translated, it gives CASSEGLAGVNANTGELFF. The chain couples TRBV6-1 to TRBJ2-2; 14 bases map to TRBD2. The ends lost 3 bases at V and 0 bases at J; junction bases unmatched: 6. Germline assignment: CDR1 MNHNS and CDR2 SASEGT. CDR3 length equals 19 residues.

The genes are TRBV6-1 and TRBJ2-7, with 7 bases that match TRBD1. The CDR3 loop spans 15 amino acids. The germline V gene encodes CDR1 MNHNS and CDR2 SASEGT. The trim removed 8 bases at V and 5 bases at J, leaving 15 bases unmatched. The CDR3 reads CASFTAAYRGDEQYF. The CDR3, as DNA: TGTGCCAGCTTCACGGCGGCATACAGGGGAGACGAGCAGTACTTC.

This chain connects TRBV30 to TRBJ2-1; 8 nucleotides line up with TRBD2. Germline CDR1 and CDR2: GTSNPN and SVGIG (reference sequence). V gave up 5 bases and J gave up 9 bases; unmatched junction bases: 9. CDR3 length: 13 amino acids. Here the CDR3 reads CAWGRSGSSEQFF. As DNA, the CDR3 is TGTGCCTGGGGCCGGAGCGGGAGTAGTGAGCAGTTCTTC.

V and J are TRBV5-6 and TRBJ2-3; the match to TRBD2 covers 11 bases. Germline values: CDR1 SGHDT, CDR2 YYEEEE. The CDR3 extends over 16 amino acids. The V and J ends lost 4 bases and 0 bases, in that order; junction bases with no gene match: 4. The CDR3 nucleotides read TGTGCCAGCAGCCGACTAGCGGGGACTAGCACAGATACGCAGTATTTT. It is translated as CASSRLAGTSTDTQYF.

The CDR3 is CASSQDREVRGEKLFF. The CDR3, as DNA: TGCGCCAGCAGCCAAGATCGGGAGGTCCGAGGAGAAAAACTGTTTTTT. The J gene is TRBJ1-4, the V gene TRBV4-3; D remains unclear. The V end lost 0 bases, the J end lost 8 bases, and 16 bases lay between the germline ends. The CDR3 runs 16 residues. Germline assignment: CDR1 LGHNA and CDR2 YSLEER.

This rearrangement joins TRBV5-4 to TRBJ2-5; 9 bases are shared with TRBD2. Germline V CDR1 and CDR2: SGHNT, YYREEE (reference sequence). The CDR3 loop spans 15 amino acids. J gave up 5 bases and V 6 bases, and 11 bases lay outside the gene matches. The CDR3 DNA reads TGTGCCAGCACCCCGGATAGCGGGAGCTGGGAGACCCAGTACTTC. Its protein is CASTPDSGSWETQYF.

The chain employs TRBV28 and TRBJ2-5; 11 bases line up with TRBD1. CDR1 and CDR2 from the germline V gene are MDHEN and SYDVKM. Germline trimming cut 3 bases from V and 4 bases from J; bases unmatched to any gene: 7. The CDR3 loop spans 16 amino acids. The CDR3 DNA sequence: TGTGCCAGCAGTTTTTCAAGGACAGGGGGCGGAGAGACCCAGTACTTC. It codes for CASSFSRTGGGETQYF.

J is TRBJ2-1 and V is TRBV9, with 11 bases lining up with TRBD2. This CDR3 region has 15 residues. Per the germline V gene, CDR1 is SGDLS and CDR2 is YYNGEE. V was pared by 0 bases and J by 8 bases, with 4 bases of the junction left unmatched. CDR3 coding DNA: TGTGCCAGCAGCGTAGGTAGCGGGAGGGATCATGAGCAGTTCTTC. It translates to CASSVGSGRDHEQFF.

This clone was seen only once. The chain combines TRBV27 with TRBJ2-7, with 8 bases identical to TRBD1. The ends lost 3 bases at V and 5 bases at J; junction bases unmatched: 12. The CDR3 spans 16 residues. Germline lookup yields CDR1 MNHEY and CDR2 SMNVEV (reference sequence). CDR3 nucleotide sequence: TGTGCCAGCAGTTTGGTCCCAGGGGGCGCGTCCCACGAGCAGTACTTC. It codes for CASSLVPGGASHEQYF.

This clone was seen a few times. The chain has TRBV6-5 and TRBJ2-2; D call uncertain. This CDR3 is built from 14 residues. CDR1 and CDR2 from the germline V gene are MNHEY and SVGAGI. With 4 bases removed from V and 1 base from J, the gap between germline ends came to 7 bases. CDR3 protein: CASSFSLNTGELFF. CDR3 bases: TGTGCCAGCAGTTTCAGTTTGAACACCGGGGAGCTGTTTTTT.

The chain combines TRBV1 with TRBJ2-7; TRBD1 reflects the table's D call only, with no check against the DNA. TRBV1 is reported as a pseudogene. This CDR3 region has 14 residues. CDR3 sequence: CTSSPAGTGDEQYF. CDR3 coding DNA: TGCACCAGCAGCCCAGCCGGGACAGGGGACGAGCAGTACTTC.

This chain connects TRBV5-1 to TRBJ2-2; tentatively, D is TRBD1 (6 bases). The germline V gene has CDR1 SGHRS and CDR2 YFSETQ. V dropped 4 bases and J dropped 0 bases, with 10 bases sitting between them. The CDR3 spans 15 residues. This chain's CDR3 is CASSPGTTNTGELFF. The CDR3 nucleotides read TGCGCCAGCAGCCCCGGGACAACGAACACCGGGGAGCTGTTTTTT.

J is TRBJ2-3 and V is TRBV18; 8 nucleotides match TRBD2. The CDR3 is made up of 15 amino acids. V shed 0 bases and J 3 bases; nucleotides not matched to a gene: 2. Germline CDR1 and CDR2: KGHSH and LQKENI. The CDR3 nucleotides read TGTGCCAGCTCACCACCAGGGACTAGGACAGATACGCAGTATTTT. Amino acids: CASSPPGTRTDTQYF.

The chain couples TRBV7-9 to TRBJ1-1; no firm D call. V was clipped by 5 bases and J by 2 bases, with 15 bases between them. The germline CDR1 and CDR2 sequences are SEHNR and FQNEAQ (reference sequence). The CDR3 covers 15 residues. The CDR3 loop is CASSPWAGSNTEAFF. The CDR3 bases are TGTGCCAGCAGCCCCTGGGCAGGCAGTAACACTGAAGCTTTCTTT.